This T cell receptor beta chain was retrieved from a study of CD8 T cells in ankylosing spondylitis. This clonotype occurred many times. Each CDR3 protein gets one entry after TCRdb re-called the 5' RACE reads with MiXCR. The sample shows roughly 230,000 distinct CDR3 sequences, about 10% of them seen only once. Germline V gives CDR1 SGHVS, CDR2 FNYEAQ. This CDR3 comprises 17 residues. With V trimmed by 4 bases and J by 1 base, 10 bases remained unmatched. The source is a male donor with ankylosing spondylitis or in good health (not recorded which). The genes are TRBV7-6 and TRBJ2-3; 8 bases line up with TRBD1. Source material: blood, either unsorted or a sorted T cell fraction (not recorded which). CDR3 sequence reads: CASSSGDRGMGTDTQYF. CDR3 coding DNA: TGTGCCAGCAGCTCAGGCGACAGGGGTATGGGCACAGATACGCAGTATTTT.